Below, one T cell receptor beta chain is given with its context. This sample is drawn from a study of blood T cell repertoires in COVID-19. Germline CDR1 MNHEY, CDR2 SVGEGT. V shed 2 bases and J shed 0 bases, with 8 bases lying between them. There are 15 residues in the CDR3. Libraries were prepared by immunoSEQ multiplex PCR; TCRdb keeps only in-frame clonotypes and omits some of them. The repertoire holds 150,000 to 200,000 clones, with 70% to 90% as singletons. This TCR was recovered from a woman of 80 years or more with acute or convalescent COVID-19. The chain recombines TRBV6-2 or TRBV6-3 with TRBJ1-5, with a possible D match to TRBD1 (5 bases). The source material was peripheral blood. The CDR3 loop reads CASSYSQGSNQPQHF. The CDR3 DNA sequence: TGTGCCAGCAGTTACAGCCAGGGTAGCAATCAGCCCCAGCATTTT.